These 25 T cell receptor beta chains came from one sample sequenced in a study of T cell repertoires in cytomegalovirus infection. Each CDR3 protein is one row after TCRdb ran MiXCR on the reads. The data contain approximately 910,000 distinct CDR3 sequences, approximately 32% of them singletons. No antigen has been identified for these receptors. Here the sequenced sample was cultured CD8+ T cells from PBMCs, taken from culture after CMV antigen stimulation. Receptor source: a human donor in good health (CMV status not recorded). Some clones in this sample may be carry-over from other donors' samples.

This clonotype was seen at least ten times. CDR3 sequence: CASSDSTSGGANEQFF. The CDR3 DNA is TGTGCCAGCAGTGACTCGACTAGCGGGGGGGCCAATGAGCAGTTCTTC. The V gene is TRBV6-4, the J gene TRBJ2-1; 14 bases agree with TRBD2. The CDR3 length is 16 residues. Germline V gives CDR1 MRHNA, CDR2 SNTAGT. V lost 0 bases and J lost 6; bases outside the gene matches: 1.

Many counts were recorded for this clonotype. The rearrangement joins TRBV7-2 to TRBJ2-7; D remains ambiguous. Germline V gives CDR1 SGHTA, CDR2 FQGNSA. V lost 2 bases to trimming and J lost 4 bases, with 12 bases between them. The CDR3 is made up of 14 amino acids. CDR3 in DNA: TGTGCCAGCAGCTTATTTGAAAGGTTGTACGAGCAGTACGTC. It encodes CASSLFERLYEQYV.

The chain has TRBV20-1 and TRBJ2-1; 7 bases match TRBD2. In germline, CDR1 is DFQATT, CDR2 SNEGSKA (reference sequence). CDR3 length: 12 amino acids. Trimming removed 7 bases from V and 2 bases from J; junction bases left unmatched: 2. CDR3 sequence: CSGGGAYNEQFF. DNA of the CDR3: TGCAGTGGGGGGGGGGCCTACAATGAGCAGTTCTTC.

V usage is TRBV27 and J usage is TRBJ1-5; D may be TRBD1 (5 bases). Germline V gene data show CDR1 as MNHEY and CDR2 as SMNVEV (reference sequence). V lost 6 bases and J 6 bases, leaving 15 bases between the germline ends. The CDR3 is made up of 14 amino acids. Written as DNA, the CDR3 is TGTGCCAGCAGCTTCGAGTCGAGGGGTCAGCCCCAGCATTTT. This codes for CASSFESRGQPQHF.

This rearrangement joins TRBV10-3 to TRBJ2-1; D gene uncertain. Germline V lookup: CDR1 ENHRY, CDR2 SYGVKD. Trimming removed 8 bases at V and 3 bases at J, with 8 bases between. The CDR3 contains 12 residues. The CDR3 region is CAISDNYNEQFF. Written as DNA, the CDR3 is TGTGCCATCTCCGACAACTACAATGAGCAGTTCTTC.

The V and J genes are TRBV27 and TRBJ2-1; perhaps TRBD2 as D (6 bases). V was trimmed by 7 bases and J by 6 bases, leaving 19 bases between them. This CDR3 has 15 amino acids. Germline loops: CDR1 MNHEY, CDR2 SMNVEV (reference sequence). In DNA form, the CDR3 reads TGTGCCAGCACCTTTAGGGCAGGGAGGACCAATGAGCAGTTCTTC. Translation: CASTFRAGRTNEQFF.

This clonotype appeared a few times. The J gene is TRBJ1-4, the V gene TRBV7-9; no definite D call. CDR1 SEHNR and CDR2 FQNEAQ come from the germline V gene (reference sequence). V was clipped by 7 bases and J by 3 bases, with 15 bases between them. This CDR3 has 15 residues. The CDR3 DNA reads TGTGCCAGCACCGCTACACAGATTCCTAATGAAAAACTGTTTTTT. Its translation: CASTATQIPNEKLFF.

This rearrangement joins TRBV29-1 to TRBJ2-1; no definite D call. CDR3 length: 13 residues. The germline CDR1 and CDR2 sequences are SQVTM and ANQGSEA. V was pared by 3 bases and J by 7 bases, with 13 bases between. CDR3 region: CSVDRTPGNEQFF. The CDR3 DNA sequence: TGCAGCGTTGACAGGACGCCCGGGAATGAGCAGTTCTTC.

J is TRBJ2-6 and V is TRBV5-1; 9 positions agree with TRBD1. With 4 bases clipped from V and 3 bases from J, the junction kept 2 bases outside the gene matches. Germline V gives CDR1 SGHRS, CDR2 YFSETQ. The CDR3 sequence is 15 residues long. DNA for the CDR3: TGCGCCAGCAGCCGGACAGGGGATGGGGCCAACGTCCTGACTTTC. Translated: CASSRTGDGANVLTF.

In its sample, this clonotype was seen many times. This sequence joins TRBV7-8 and TRBJ2-5, with 7 bases lining up with TRBD2. CDR1 is SGHVS and CDR2 is FQNEAQ in the germline V gene. Trimming cost V 1 base and J 0 bases; bases outside gene matches: 5. The CDR3 consists of 16 residues. This chain's CDR3 is CASSLGWRGNQETQYF. The DNA of the CDR3 is TGTGCCAGCAGCTTAGGCTGGCGGGGGAACCAAGAGACCCAGTACTTC.

As regards this clonotype: A much larger clone is a single base away; this may be a read error. The rearrangement joins TRBV7-2 to TRBJ2-7; D call uncertain. This CDR3 has 14 residues. Germline assignment: CDR1 SGHTA and CDR2 FQGNSA. Here the CDR3 reads CVSSLYEILYEQYF. The CDR3 coding sequence is TGTGTCAGCAGCTTATATGAGATCCTCTACGAGCAGTACTTC.

Ten or more counts support this clonotype. The chain links TRBV7-6 to TRBJ1-1; TRBD1 agrees at 8 bases. Germline-derived CDR1 and CDR2 are SGHVS and FNYEAQ. After removal of 6 bases from V and 1 base from J, the junction contained 7 bases not matched to a gene. This CDR3 region has 15 residues. CDR3 amino acids: CASSETGAPNTEAFF. The CDR3 DNA follows: TGTGCCAGCAGTGAGACAGGGGCCCCGAACACTGAAGCTTTCTTT.

The chain has TRBV6-2 or TRBV6-3 and TRBJ2-3, with D perhaps matching TRBD1 (6 bases). Germline V gives CDR1 MNHEY, CDR2 SVGEGT. The germline V and J ends were trimmed by 6 bases and 0 bases, with 16 bases remaining between them. The CDR3 runs 16 residues. CDR3 bases: TGTGCCAGCAGCCCACATGGACAGTCTAGCACAGATACGCAGTATTTT. Protein product: CASSPHGQSSTDTQYF.

This clonotype was counted between two and nine times. V and J are TRBV28 and TRBJ2-5; 10 nucleotides agree with TRBD2. CDR3 length: 15 residues. Germline V gene lookup returns CDR1 MDHEN and CDR2 SYDVKM. V lost 5 bases to trimming and J lost 5 bases; unmatched junction nucleotides: 8. In nucleotides, the CDR3 is TGTGCCAGCAGTATCCAAGCGGGGGGGTTTGAGACCCAGTACTTC. It translates to CASSIQAGGFETQYF.

The chain joins TRBV13 to TRBJ2-1; D is possibly TRBD1 or TRBD2 (5 bases each). With 5 bases removed from V and 7 bases from J, the gap between germline ends came to 18 bases. CDR3 length: 15 amino acids. Germline V lookup: CDR1 PRHDT, CDR2 FYEKMQ (reference sequence). The DNA of the CDR3 is TGTGCCAGCAGCGGGGAAGAGGGGCAGGGAAATGAGCAGTTCTTC. As protein: CASSGEEGQGNEQFF.

This clonotype was counted between two and nine times. The J gene is TRBJ1-1, the V gene TRBV9; perhaps TRBD1 as D (6 bases). Germline V lookup: CDR1 SGDLS, CDR2 YYNGEE. Trimming cost V 3 bases and J 0 bases, with 18 bases left between them. There are 17 residues in the CDR3. CDR3 amino acids: CASSASGTLNVNTEAFF. CDR3 DNA: TGTGCCAGCAGCGCCTCCGGGACACTAAACGTGAACACTGAAGCTTTCTTT.

This clonotype came up many times. The V and J genes are TRBV7-9 and TRBJ1-1; possible D gene TRBD1, 5 bases. There are 14 residues in the CDR3. The germline V and J ends were trimmed by 4 bases and 8 bases, with 17 bases remaining between them. From germline, CDR1 is SEHNR and CDR2 FQNEAQ (reference sequence). The CDR3 DNA reads TGTGCCAGCAGCTACCGGGACGCCGAAACGGAAGCTTTCTTT. Its protein product is CASSYRDAETEAFF.

The V and J genes are TRBV7-9 and TRBJ1-1; 9 nucleotides agree with TRBD1. The CDR3 length is 15 residues. Germline CDR1 and CDR2: SEHNR and FQNEAQ (reference sequence). With V trimmed by 7 bases and J by 6 bases, 12 bases remained unmatched. The CDR3 loop reads CASTHPGQGISEAFF. CDR3 coding DNA: TGTGCCAGCACCCATCCGGGACAGGGTATATCTGAAGCTTTCTTT.

This clonotype has a handful of counts. This chain uses TRBV19 with TRBJ2-7; no reliable D call. This CDR3 contains 14 residues. V dropped 1 base and J dropped 3 bases, with 10 bases sitting between them. Looked up from germline, CDR1 is LNHDA and CDR2 is SQIVND (reference sequence). Written as DNA, the CDR3 is TGTGCCAGTAGTATAGGCCACAGTATCTACGAGCAGTACTTC. As protein: CASSIGHSIYEQYF.

This chain connects TRBV10-3 to TRBJ2-7; 10 bases agree with TRBD1. Trimming removed 5 bases from V and 2 bases from J; junction bases left unmatched: 15. The CDR3 runs to 18 residues. Germline V lookup: CDR1 ENHRY, CDR2 SYGVKD. The DNA of the CDR3 is TGTGCCATCAGTTTATTGGATTCCCTCGGGACAGGGGCCTACGAGCAGTACTTC. It specifies CAISLLDSLGTGAYEQYF.

In its sample, this clonotype was seen a few times. The chain combines TRBV28 with TRBJ2-1; TRBD2 matches at 8 bases. Looked up from germline, CDR1 is MDHEN and CDR2 is SYDVKM. This CDR3 region has 16 residues. Germline trimming cut 1 base from V and 5 bases from J; bases unmatched to any gene: 7. CDR3 amino acids: CASSLFAGGRNNEQFF. The CDR3 DNA follows: TGTGCCAGCAGTTTATTCGCGGGGGGCAGGAACAATGAGCAGTTCTTC.

In this sample, this clonotype turned up a few times. The chain joins TRBV9 to TRBJ1-1; no reliable D call. This CDR3 is 15 amino acids long. V was cut by 3 bases and J by 2 bases, with 14 bases left in between. Per germline, CDR1 SGDLS and CDR2 YYNGEE. Here the CDR3 reads CASSGGGQLNTEAFF. For the CDR3, the DNA is TGTGCCAGCAGCGGGGGAGGGCAACTTAACACTGAAGCTTTCTTT. Drawing the rest from reference TRBV9 and TRBJ1-1, the complete variable domain is DSGVTQTPKHLITATGQRVTLRCSPRSGDLSVYWYQQSLDQGLQFLIQYYNGEERAKGNILERFSAQQFPDLHSELNLSSLELGDSALYFCASSGGGQLNTEAFFGQGTRLTVV.

This clonotype has a handful of counts. The chain recombines TRBV2 with TRBJ1-4; D is unclear. This CDR3 contains 17 residues. Trimming left V 0 bases short and J 2 bases short, with 13 bases between. CDR1 SNHLY and CDR2 FYNNEI come from the germline V gene. The CDR3 loop reads CASSEAPFIRTNEKLFF. Written as DNA, the CDR3 is TGTGCCAGCAGTGAAGCGCCTTTTATTCGGACTAATGAAAAACTGTTTTTT. The full variable domain, rest sourced from reference TRBV2 and TRBJ1-4, is EPEVTQTPSHQVTQMGQEVILRCVPISNHLYFYWYRQILGQKVEFLVSFYNNEISEKSEIFDDQFSVERPDGSNFTLKIRSTKLEDSAMYFCASSEAPFIRTNEKLFFGSGTQLSVL.

The rearrangement joins TRBV7-9 to TRBJ2-1; 8 positions agree with TRBD1. Germline V CDR1 and CDR2: SEHNR, FQNEAQ (reference sequence). V was clipped by 4 bases and J by 9 bases; unmatched bases: 8. This CDR3 is 14 amino acids long. CDR3 in DNA: TGTGCCAGCAGCTCAGGACAGGGCGGGATTGAGCAGTTCTTC. Its translation is CASSSGQGGIEQFF.

This clonotype was seen a handful of times. This chain connects TRBV4-1 to TRBJ2-1; 8 bases are shared with TRBD2. The V and J ends lost 2 bases and 9 bases, in that order; junction bases with no gene match: 6. Germline V gene lookup returns CDR1 MGHRA and CDR2 YSYEKL. The CDR3 spans 14 residues. CDR3 in amino acids: CASSQLGGAGEQFF. As DNA, the CDR3 is TGCGCCAGCAGCCAACTCGGGGGGGCCGGTGAGCAGTTCTTC.